The next 27 T cell receptor beta chains were all read from a single sample in a study of T cell clonality in common variable immunodeficiency. Study-wide findings and caveats: Fewer deletions and N-nucleotide insertions were reportedly seen in common variable immunodeficiency TCR beta sequences.

Their target antigens are unknown. Data came from immunoSEQ multiplex PCR; TCRdb stores just in-frame clones and leaves some out. The table lists 15,000 to 20,000 clones, with no singletons. Sequencing used peripheral blood mononuclear cells. The receptor source for this set is a human donor with common variable immunodeficiency.

Remarks on this clone: The CDR3 goes on 3 residues after the read ends, and that part is filled in from the germline J gene. The chain has TRBV7-4 and TRBJ2-1; the match to TRBD2 covers 13 bases. The germline CDR1 and CDR2 sequences are SGHVT and SQSDAQ. The V and J ends lost 6 bases and 9 bases, in that order; junction bases with no gene match: 5. The CDR3 spans 14 residues. The sequenced part of the CDR3 DNA is TGTGCCAGCAGTGGGACTAGCGGGAAGGTTGAG. This encodes CASSGTSGKVE. In full, the CDR3 reads CASSGTSGKVEQFF.

The sample holds a few counts of this clone. The missing CDR3 end, 3 residues past where the read stops, is filled in from the germline J gene. The chain links TRBV7-6 to TRBJ2-1; D call uncertain. The CDR3 covers 14 residues. Trimming pared 3 bases from V and 6 bases from J, leaving 12 bases between. Germline V gene lookup returns CDR1 SGHVS and CDR2 FNYEAQ. The chain's CDR3 is CASSFGPVVNEQFF. CDR3 bases read: TGTGCCAGCAGCTTTGGGCCTGTCGTCAATGAG.

This clone was recorded many times. The CDR3 end is not reached by the read, which stops 3 residues before it; the germline J gene fills it in. The chain joins TRBV7-2 to TRBJ2-2, with a possible D match to TRBD2 (5 bases). V gave up 2 bases and J gave up 4 bases, with 8 bases separating them. The V gene's germline CDR1 is SGHTA and CDR2 FQGNSA. The CDR3 is 14 residues long. The CDR3 protein is CASSLSGSTGELFF. The DNA read from the CDR3 is TGTGCCAGCAGCTTAAGCGGAAGCACCGGGGAG. Based on the CDR3 plus reference TRBV7-2 and TRBJ2-2, the full variable domain is GAGVSQSPSNKVTEKGKDVELRCDPISGHTALYWYRQSLGQGLEFLIYFQGNSAPDKSGLPSDRFSAERTGGSVSTLTIQRTQQEDSAVYLCASSLSGSTGELFFGEGSRLTVL.

The table lists this clone with many counts. The read ends 3 residues before the CDR3 terminus; that terminus is restored from the germline J gene. The rearrangement links TRBV7-9 to TRBJ2-7; the match to TRBD1 covers 8 bases. V dropped 0 bases and J dropped 4; count of bases not matched to a gene: 2. Germline-derived CDR1 and CDR2 are SEHNR and FQNEAQ (reference sequence). The CDR3 is 14 amino acids. Here the CDR3 reads CASSLADRVYEQYF. CDR3 DNA (partial): TGTGCCAGCAGCTTAGCGGACAGGGTTTACGAG.

In its sample, this clone was seen many times. The read ends 3 residues early relative to the CDR3; the germline J gene fills the gap. V gene TRBV2 combines with J gene TRBJ2-2, with 11 bases matching TRBD2. Looked up from germline, CDR1 is SNHLY and CDR2 is FYNNEI. V lost 4 bases and J lost 8; bases outside the gene matches: 6. The CDR3 runs 15 residues. Incomplete CDR3 DNA: TGTGCCAGCAGTGTTAGCGGGAGGGCCCCAGGGGAG. It is translated as CASSVSGRAPGE. The complete CDR3 sequence is CASSVSGRAPGELFF.

This clone has ten or more counts. Read data end 3 residues before the CDR3 end; the end is taken from the germline J gene. This chain links TRBV6-1 with TRBJ2-3, with 12 positions matching TRBD2. The CDR3 is made up of 17 amino acids. Germline trimming cut 2 bases from V and 0 bases from J; bases unmatched to any gene: 3. Looked up from germline, CDR1 is MNHNS and CDR2 is SASEGT. The chain's CDR3 is CASSELAGGTSTDTQYF. The covered CDR3 bases are TGTGCCAGCAGTGAACTAGCGGGAGGGACTAGCACAGATACG.

This clone came up many times. Read sequence stops 3 residues before the CDR3 end, and the germline J gene provides the missing end. This sequence joins TRBV5-1 and TRBJ1-2, with 11 nucleotides matching TRBD1. The CDR3 consists of 15 residues. V lost 3 bases and J lost 4; bases outside the gene matches: 5. The germline gives CDR1 SGHRS, CDR2 YFSETQ. CDR3 sequence reads: CASSSRDRGTYGYTF. Incomplete CDR3 DNA: TGCGCCAGCAGCTCCCGGGACAGGGGGACCTATGGC.

This clone was counted ten times or more. The read falls 3 residues short of the CDR3 end, and the missing part is taken from the germline J gene. This chain joins TRBV4-1 and TRBJ2-7; 7 nucleotides align to TRBD1. This CDR3 has 14 amino acids. Germline loops: CDR1 MGHRA, CDR2 YSYEKL. Unmatched junction bases numbered 6, after V lost 2 bases and J lost 5 bases. CDR3 in amino acids: CASSQPLTGDEQYF. CDR3 bases read: TGCGCCAGCAGCCAACCCCTAACAGGGGACGAG.

There are many counts of this clone. The read stops 3 residues short of the end of the CDR3; the missing end is completed from the germline J gene. The chain has TRBV7-9 and TRBJ1-2, with 10 positions matching TRBD1. With V trimmed by 1 base and J by 6 bases, 2 bases remained unmatched. This CDR3 is built from 14 residues. The V gene's germline CDR1 is SEHNR and CDR2 FQNEAQ (reference sequence). The chain's CDR3 is CASSLVGTGDGYTF. Incomplete CDR3 DNA: TGTGCCAGCAGCTTAGTCGGGACAGGGGATGGC.

This clone has at least ten counts. Coverage ceases 3 residues before the CDR3 finishes, and the germline J gene fills in the end. The rearrangement joins TRBV2 to TRBJ2-4; D is possibly TRBD2 (5 bases). V was pared by 4 bases and J by 8 bases, with 15 bases between. CDR1 SNHLY and CDR2 FYNNEI come from the germline V gene. CDR3 length equals 14 residues. The DNA read from the CDR3 is TGTGCCAGCAGTGGAGGACTGGGTCTATACATT. Translation gives CASSGGLGLYI. The CDR3 in full is CASSGGLGLYIQYF.

The table lists this clone with many counts. The read finishes 3 residues shy of the CDR3 end, and the germline J gene is used to complete it. J is TRBJ2-7 and V is TRBV7-9; D not resolved. V dropped 2 bases and J dropped 0 bases, with 8 bases sitting between them. This CDR3 comprises 14 residues. From germline, CDR1 is SEHNR and CDR2 FQNEAQ (reference sequence). The CDR3 spells CASSLSQSSYEQYF. The DNA read from the CDR3 is TGTGCCAGCAGCTTATCCCAGAGCTCCTACGAG.

This clone was recorded at least ten times. The observed sequence ends 3 residues before the CDR3 terminus, with the missing tail filled in from the germline J gene. V and J are TRBV4-1 and TRBJ1-3; D is unclear. Germline V CDR1 and CDR2: MGHRA, YSYEKL. The CDR3 extends over 15 amino acids. V was clipped by 2 bases and J by 7 bases, with 15 bases between them. CDR3 sequence reads: CASSQNDQDGNTIYF. The part of the CDR3 DNA that was read is TGCGCCAGCAGCCAAAATGACCAGGATGGGAACACC.

This clone was seen ten or more times. The missing CDR3 end, 3 residues past where the read stops, is filled in from the germline J gene. The chain combines TRBV20-1 with TRBJ2-2; 9 nucleotides line up with TRBD1. CDR1 and CDR2 (germline): DFQATT, SNEGSKA (reference sequence). V was clipped by 3 bases and J by 6 bases; unmatched bases: 5. The CDR3 is 14 amino acids. The part of the CDR3 DNA that was read is TGCAGTGCTAGGGCGGGACAGGGAGCCGGGGAG. Translating gives CSARAGQGAGE. The full CDR3 reads CSARAGQGAGELFF.

This clone was counted ten times or more. The read stops 3 residues short of the end of the CDR3; the missing end is completed from the germline J gene. The gene calls are TRBV12-5 and TRBJ2-5, with 9 positions matching TRBD1. CDR3 size: 16 residues. V dropped 3 bases and J dropped 3; count of bases not matched to a gene: 8. Per the germline V gene, CDR1 is LGHNT and CDR2 is FRNRAP. The CDR3 is CASGFMTGGFKETQYF. CDR3 DNA, as far as it was read: TGTGCTAGTGGTTTTATGACAGGGGGGTTTAAAGAGACC.

This clone was seen many times. Coverage ceases 3 residues before the CDR3 finishes, and the germline J gene fills in the end. The rearrangement joins TRBV19 to TRBJ2-3; no clear D. The ends were cut back, 5 bases at V and 5 bases at J, with 11 bases in the middle. CDR3 length: 13 amino acids. Per the germline V gene, CDR1 is LNHDA and CDR2 is SQIVND (reference sequence). The CDR3 here is CASSPPRRDTQYF. The DNA read from the CDR3 is TGTGCCAGTAGTCCCCCTAGGAGAGATACG.

This clone is medium-sized. The read terminates 3 residues ahead of where the CDR3 ends, so the germline J gene completes it. The chain combines TRBV29-1 with TRBJ1-5; D is possibly TRBD1 (6 bases). Germline loops: CDR1 SQVTM, CDR2 ANQGSEA. V lost 1 base and J 2 bases, leaving 12 bases between the germline ends. The CDR3 covers 15 residues. The sequenced CDR3 bases are TGCAGCGTTGAAGTTGGCAGGGGTGGCAATCAGCCC. It encodes CSVEVGRGGNQP. The CDR3 in its entirety is CSVEVGRGGNQPQHF.

This clone appeared many times. The CDR3 end falls 3 residues outside the read, so it is completed with the germline J gene. The gene calls are TRBV5-5 and TRBJ2-7; 7 bases are shared with TRBD2. CDR3 size: 15 residues. From germline, CDR1 is SGHKS and CDR2 YYEKEE (reference sequence). Trimming took 6 bases from V and 2 from J; bases not matched to a gene: 11. This CDR3 is CASILSGTPTYEQYF. The DNA read from the CDR3 is TGTGCCAGCATTCTCAGCGGGACCCCAACCTACGAG.

This clone showed up many times. The read terminates 3 residues before the CDR3 end, so the remaining end is supplied by the germline J gene. The V and J genes are TRBV7-2 and TRBJ2-2, with 7 bases fitting TRBD2. The CDR3 has 15 residues. The J segment lost 4 bases and the V segment lost 6 bases, leaving 8 bases of the junction unmatched. From germline, CDR1 is SGHTA and CDR2 FQGNSA. CDR3 sequence reads: CASSSGRAGTGELFF. The CDR3 bases that were read are TGTGCCAGCAGTTCGGGGAGGGCGGGCACCGGGGAG.

This clone has at least ten counts. The DNA ends 3 residues before the CDR3 does, and the rest of the CDR3 is filled in from the germline J gene. The chain links TRBV5-6 to TRBJ1-1; no reliable D call. Trimming left V 0 bases short and J 4 bases short, with 7 bases between. From germline, CDR1 is SGHDT and CDR2 YYEEEE. CDR3 size: 13 residues. The covered CDR3 bases are TGTGCCAGCAGCTTGGTGACAACCACTGAA. Its protein is CASSLVTTTE. The CDR3, in full, reads CASSLVTTTEAFF.

Ten or more counts support this clone. Coverage ceases 3 residues before the CDR3 finishes, and the germline J gene fills in the end. This chain connects TRBV29-1 to TRBJ1-5; no reliable D call. Germline V lookup: CDR1 SQVTM, CDR2 ANQGSEA. The CDR3 runs to 13 residues. Trimming took off 4 bases at V and 5 bases at J, with 12 bases between the two ends. The CDR3 protein is CSVARSADQPQHF. The CDR3 bases that were read are TGCAGCGTTGCTAGGAGTGCCGATCAGCCC.

The DNA read from the CDR3 is TGTGCCAGTAGGGCAGGGCAGGGAAATCAGCCC. It codes for CASRAGQGNQP. The full CDR3 reads CASRAGQGNQPQHF. The rearrangement links TRBV19 to TRBJ1-5, with D perhaps TRBD1 (5 bases). The read finishes 3 residues shy of the CDR3 end, and the germline J gene is used to complete it. The CDR3 is made up of 14 amino acids. V lost 6 bases, J lost 4 bases, and 13 bases lay in between. Germline loops: CDR1 LNHDA, CDR2 SQIVND (reference sequence).

This clone appeared many times. The CDR3 end lies 3 residues beyond the end of the read and is filled in from the germline J gene. J is TRBJ2-5 and V is TRBV5-4; 7 nucleotides match TRBD1. Trimming cost V 4 bases and J 2 bases; bases outside gene matches: 5. CDR1 and CDR2 from the germline V gene are SGHNT and YYREEE (reference sequence). This CDR3 spans 14 amino acids. The covered CDR3 bases are TGTGCCAGCAGCGTGACAGGGCGGCAAGAGACC. Translation: CASSVTGRQET. The whole CDR3 sequence reads CASSVTGRQETQYF.

There are many counts of this clone. From the germline J gene comes the end of the CDR3, since the read stops 3 residues before it. The J gene is TRBJ2-5, the V gene TRBV30, with D uncertain. Germline loops: CDR1 GTSNPN, CDR2 SVGIG (reference sequence). The length of the CDR3 is 11 residues. V gave up 8 bases and J gave up 4 bases, with 11 bases separating them. The sequenced CDR3 bases are TGTGCCCGGATTCGGTCAGAGACC. This encodes CARIRSET. The complete CDR3 protein is CARIRSETQYF.

This clone appeared many times. The read gets to within 3 residues of the CDR3 end, and the germline J gene fills in the rest. The gene calls are TRBV7-3 and TRBJ2-3, with 9 bases aligning to TRBD2. J gave up 5 bases and V 2 bases, and 5 bases lay outside the gene matches. Germline CDR1 is SGHTA and CDR2 is FQGTGA. The CDR3 loop spans 15 amino acids. This CDR3 reads CASSLDAGGIDTQYF. CDR3 bases read: TGTGCCAGCAGCTTAGACGCGGGAGGGATAGATACG.

Concerning this clone: The read finishes 3 residues shy of the CDR3 end, and the germline J gene is used to complete it. This chain joins TRBV19 and TRBJ1-1; 9 nucleotides match TRBD1. The ends lost 5 bases at V and 1 base at J; junction bases unmatched: 8. CDR1 is LNHDA, CDR2 SQIVND, per germline (reference sequence). This CDR3 has 16 residues. The CDR3 protein is CASSPSQGQGNTEAFF. CDR3 DNA, as far as it was read: TGTGCCAGTAGTCCTTCACAGGGACAGGGGAACACTGAA.

The table lists this clone with a few counts. Read coverage stops 3 residues before the CDR3 terminus; the germline J gene supplies the remainder. The V gene is TRBV6-1, the J gene TRBJ1-6; possibly TRBD1 for D (5 bases). Germline-derived CDR1 and CDR2 are MNHNS and SASEGT. There are 15 residues in the CDR3. V was shortened by 2 bases and J by 6 bases, with 11 bases between the two germline ends. The CDR3 DNA, read in part, is TGTGCCAGCAGTGAAATTGGTGGGGCTAATTCACCC. This encodes CASSEIGGANSP. The CDR3 in full is CASSEIGGANSPLHF.

This clone was seen ten or more times. The CDR3 extends 3 residues past the end of the read, so its final part is completed from the germline J gene. The chain uses TRBV29-1 and TRBJ2-3, with D unclear. This CDR3 region has 12 residues. Trimming removed 0 bases at V and 4 bases at J, with 5 bases between. Germline CDR1 SQVTM, CDR2 ANQGSEA. The CDR3 sequence: CSVEDRSDTQYF. The covered CDR3 bases are TGCAGCGTTGAAGATCGTTCAGATACG.